The sequence of this T cell receptor (beta chain) was determined in a study of response to subunit inactivated influenza vaccine. TCRdb fed the RT-PCR reads into MiXCR, producing one record per CDR3 protein. The table has 650,000 to 800,000 distinct CDR3 sequences, about 15% seen once. This clonotype was counted between two and nine times. The ends were cut back, 4 bases at V and 6 bases at J, with 18 bases in the middle. Per the germline V gene, CDR1 is SGHTA and CDR2 is FQGTGA. The CDR3 extends over 15 amino acids. The receptor comes from a man aged 50 to 60 who received an inactivated influenza vaccine. The chain recombines TRBV7-3 with TRBJ1-2; D is perhaps TRBD1 (5 bases). The sequencing used PBMCs from blood, collected less than 15 days before vaccination. The CDR3 loop reads CASSWTGGSIDGYTF. DNA for the CDR3: TGTGCCAGCAGCTGGACTGGGGGAAGTATCGATGGCTACACCTTC.